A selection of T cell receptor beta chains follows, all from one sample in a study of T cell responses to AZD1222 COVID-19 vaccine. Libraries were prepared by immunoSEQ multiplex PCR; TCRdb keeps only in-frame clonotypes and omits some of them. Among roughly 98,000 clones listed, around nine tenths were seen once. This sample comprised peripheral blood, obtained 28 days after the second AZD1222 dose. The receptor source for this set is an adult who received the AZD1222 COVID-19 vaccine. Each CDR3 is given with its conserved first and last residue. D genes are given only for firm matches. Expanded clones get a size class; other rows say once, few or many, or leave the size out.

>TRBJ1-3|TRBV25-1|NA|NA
CASSEYQGSAGNTIYF
TGTGCCAGCAGTGAATATCAGGGGTCGGCTGGAAACACCATATATTTT
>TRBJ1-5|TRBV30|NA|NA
CAWRGAGQFNQPQHF
TGTGCCTGGAGGGGTGCTGGGCAGTTCAATCAGCCCCAGCATTTT
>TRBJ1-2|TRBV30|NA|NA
CAWTEQGNYGYTF
TGTGCCTGGACGGAACAGGGTAACTATGGCTACACCTTC
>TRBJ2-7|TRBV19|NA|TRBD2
CASSTGPGGPPEQYF
TGTGCCAGTAGTACCGGGCCGGGGGGGCCGCCCGAGCAGTACTTC
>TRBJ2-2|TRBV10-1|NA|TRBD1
CASSESWTGKTGELFF
TGCGCCAGCAGTGAGTCTTGGACAGGGAAGACCGGGGAGCTGTTTTTT
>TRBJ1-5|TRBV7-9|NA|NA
CASSSARSNQPQHF
TGTGCCAGCAGCTCGGCGCGAAGCAATCAGCCCCAGCATTTT
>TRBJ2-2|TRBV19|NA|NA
CASSINREPGELFF
TGTGCCAGTAGTATTAATAGGGAACCCGGGGAGCTGTTTTTT
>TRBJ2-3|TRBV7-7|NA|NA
CASSLRGARTDTQYF
TGTGCCAGCAGCTTGAGGGGTGCCCGCACAGATACGCAGTATTTT
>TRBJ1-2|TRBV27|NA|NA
CASRGGARGYTF
TGTGCCAGCAGGGGGGGGGCGCGAGGCTACACCTTC
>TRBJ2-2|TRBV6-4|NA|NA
CASSPGNTGELFF
TGTGCCAGCAGTCCAGGGAACACCGGGGAGCTGTTTTTT
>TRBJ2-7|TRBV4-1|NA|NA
CASSQAGNLREQYF
TGCGCCAGCAGCCAAGCCGGGAACCTTCGCGAGCAGTACTTC
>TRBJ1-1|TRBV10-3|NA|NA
CAISEESRERNTEAFF
TGTGCCATCAGTGAGGAAAGTCGGGAGAGGAACACTGAAGCTTTCTTT
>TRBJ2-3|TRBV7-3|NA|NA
CASSNDGRSTDTQYF
TGTGCCAGCAGCAACGACGGTAGAAGCACAGATACGCAGTATTTT
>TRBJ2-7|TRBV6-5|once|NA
CASTIGAWYEQYF
TGTGCCAGCACGATAGGGGCATGGTACGAGCAGTACTTC
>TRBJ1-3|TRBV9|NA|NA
CASSVQQGNTIYF
TGTGCCAGCAGCGTACAACAGGGAAACACCATATATTTT
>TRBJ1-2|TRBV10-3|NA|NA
CAISESTRANYGYTF
TGTGCCATCAGTGAGTCGACCCGAGCTAACTATGGCTACACCTTC
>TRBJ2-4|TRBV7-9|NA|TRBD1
CASSLGWDRADIQYF
TGTGCCAGCAGCTTAGGATGGGACAGGGCGGACATTCAGTACTTC
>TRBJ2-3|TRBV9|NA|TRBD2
CASSTLGLAGFMGVADTQYF
TGTGCCAGCAGCACCTTAGGACTAGCGGGATTCATGGGCGTTGCAGATACGCAGTATTTT
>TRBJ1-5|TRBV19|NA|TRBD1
CASSEQGAGQPQHF
TGTGCCAGTAGTGAACAGGGGGCGGGTCAGCCCCAGCATTTT
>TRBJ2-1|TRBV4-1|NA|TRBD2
CASSEGLAGYNEQFF
TGCGCCAGCAGCGAGGGACTAGCGGGCTACAATGAGCAGTTCTTC
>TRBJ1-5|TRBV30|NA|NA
CAWSLTANQPQHF
TGTGCCTGGAGTCTGACAGCAAATCAGCCCCAGCATTTT
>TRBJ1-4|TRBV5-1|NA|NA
CASSLDGVIDEKLFF
TGCGCCAGCAGCTTGGATGGGGTTATAGATGAAAAACTGTTTTTT